The 10 T cell receptor beta chains below come from one sample, sequenced in a study of PD-L1 blockade in urothelial cancer. Described time point: pretreatment peripheral blood. Clones were sequenced by immunoSEQ multiplex PCR, and TCRdb holds only the in-frame ones, with some missing. The profile shows about 72,000 clones, around 88% of them singletons. Sequencing was performed on PBMCs, taken around atezolizumab (anti-PD-L1) treatment. The receptors were gathered from a man between 60 and 70 years old with urothelial cancer.

The rearrangement uses TRBV27 and TRBJ1-5; 10 bases line up with TRBD1. The V gene's germline CDR1 is MNHEY and CDR2 SMNVEV (reference sequence). The CDR3 loop spans 20 amino acids. V was pared by 5 bases and J by 0 bases, with 16 bases of the junction left unmatched. The CDR3 loop reads CASSPRDRGDKIYSNQPQHF. For the CDR3, the DNA is TGTGCCAGCAGTCCCCGGGACAGGGGCGATAAAATTTATAGCAATCAGCCCCAGCATTTT.

The chain couples TRBV7-2 to TRBJ2-5; tentative D call: TRBD1 (5 bases). The CDR3 contains 13 residues. The germline V gene has CDR1 SGHTA and CDR2 FQGNSA. The V end was cut by 3 bases, the J end by 1 base, with 6 bases between. CDR3: CASSFQGQETQYF. CDR3 in DNA: TGTGCCAGCAGCTTTCAGGGCCAAGAGACCCAGTACTTC.

The chain uses TRBV7-9 and TRBJ2-3; TRBD2 matches 11 bases. Germline CDR1 SEHNR, CDR2 FQNEAQ (reference sequence). This CDR3 is built from 15 residues. Trimming took 5 bases from V and 2 from J; bases not matched to a gene: 3. CDR3 sequence: CASSLGLAATDTQYF. The CDR3, as DNA: TGTGCCAGCAGCCTGGGACTAGCGGCCACAGATACGCAGTATTTT.

This chain links TRBV5-1 with TRBJ1-1, with D possibly TRBD1 on 5 matching bases. Germline-derived CDR1 and CDR2 are SGHRS and YFSETQ. V was shortened by 1 base and J by 4 bases, with 11 bases between the two germline ends. This CDR3 is built from 14 residues. The DNA of the CDR3 is TGCGCCAGCAGCTTGTCGGGGGTTAGCACTGAAGCTTTCTTT. Translating gives CASSLSGVSTEAFF.

This sequence joins TRBV28 and TRBJ2-5, with 7 bases lining up with TRBD2. The CDR3 covers 14 residues. Germline CDR1 is MDHEN and CDR2 is SYDVKM. V lost 6 bases to trimming and J lost 2 bases; unmatched junction nucleotides: 6. CDR3 sequence: CASRTPGGQETQYF. CDR3 sequence (DNA): TGTGCCAGCAGAACACCGGGGGGTCAAGAGACCCAGTACTTC.

The V call is TRBV20-1, the J call TRBJ1-4, with D unclear. Germline V lookup: CDR1 DFQATT, CDR2 SNEGSKA (reference sequence). V was trimmed by 3 bases and J by 5 bases, leaving 4 bases between them. This CDR3 is built from 11 residues. The CDR3 reads CSASRNEKLFF. CDR3 bases: TGCAGTGCTAGTCGGAATGAAAAACTGTTTTTT.

This chain joins TRBV18 and TRBJ1-2; maybe TRBD1 (6 bases). Germline V gene lookup returns CDR1 KGHSH and CDR2 LQKENI. With 3 bases removed from V and 7 bases from J, the gap between germline ends came to 21 bases. CDR3 length: 16 residues. CDR3 sequence (DNA): TGTGCCAGCTCACCTCGGGGCCCCGGGACAAGGTCTGGCTACACCTTC. It encodes CASSPRGPGTRSGYTF.

The chain uses TRBV7-2 and TRBJ2-1, with D unresolved. This CDR3 comprises 13 residues. Deletions cut 5 bases from V and 4 bases from J, with 9 bases between. Germline V gene sequence: CDR1 SGHTA, CDR2 FQGNSA. CDR3 bases: TGTGCCAGCAGCAGACCAGGTTACAATGAGCAGTTCTTC. Protein product: CASSRPGYNEQFF.

The J gene is TRBJ2-1, the V gene TRBV11-3, with TRBD2 matching over 11 bases. The CDR3 runs to 14 residues. The germline CDR1 and CDR2 sequences are SGHNT and YENEEA. Germline trimming cut 7 bases from V and 10 bases from J; bases unmatched to any gene: 9. The CDR3 coding sequence is TGTGCCAGCAAAGCACTAGCGGGGGCTCGGGAGCAGTTCTTC. It specifies CASKALAGAREQFF.

The chain has TRBV15 and TRBJ2-7; D is perhaps TRBD1 (5 bases). Per germline, CDR1 LNHNV and CDR2 YYDKDF (reference sequence). This CDR3 is built from 13 residues. The germline V and J ends were trimmed by 8 bases and 2 bases, with 13 bases remaining between them. Here the CDR3 reads CATGHGSAYEQYF. CDR3 coding DNA: TGTGCCACCGGACATGGCAGCGCCTACGAGCAGTACTTC. Drawing the rest from reference TRBV15 and TRBJ2-7, the complete variable domain is DAMVIQNPRYQVTQFGKPVTLSCSQTLNHNVMYWYQQKSSQAPKLLFHYYDKDFNNEADTPDNFQSRRPNTSFCFLDIRSPGLGDTAMYLCATGHGSAYEQYFGPGTRLTVT.